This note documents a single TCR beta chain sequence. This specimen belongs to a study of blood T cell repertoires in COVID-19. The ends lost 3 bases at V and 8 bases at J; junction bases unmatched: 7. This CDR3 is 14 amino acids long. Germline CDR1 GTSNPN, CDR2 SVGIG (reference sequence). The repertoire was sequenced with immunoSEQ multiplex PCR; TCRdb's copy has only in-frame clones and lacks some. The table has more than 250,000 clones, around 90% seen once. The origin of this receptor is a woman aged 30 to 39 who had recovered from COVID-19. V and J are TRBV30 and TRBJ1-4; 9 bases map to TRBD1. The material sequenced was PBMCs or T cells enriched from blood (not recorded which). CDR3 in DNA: TGTGCCTGGAGCCTCCGGGACAGGGACGAAAAACTGTTTTTT. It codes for CAWSLRDRDEKLFF.